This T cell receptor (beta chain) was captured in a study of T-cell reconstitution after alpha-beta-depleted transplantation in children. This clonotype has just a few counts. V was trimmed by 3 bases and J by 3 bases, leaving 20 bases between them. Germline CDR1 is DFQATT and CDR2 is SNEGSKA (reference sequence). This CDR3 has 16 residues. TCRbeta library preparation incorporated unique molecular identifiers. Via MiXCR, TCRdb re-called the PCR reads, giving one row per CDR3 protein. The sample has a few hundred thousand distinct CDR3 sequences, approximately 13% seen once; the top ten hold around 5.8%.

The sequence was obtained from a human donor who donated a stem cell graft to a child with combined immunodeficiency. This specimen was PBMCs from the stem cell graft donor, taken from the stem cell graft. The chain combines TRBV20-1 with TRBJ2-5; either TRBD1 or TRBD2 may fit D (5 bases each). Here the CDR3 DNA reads TGCAGTGCTAGGAGCGGTCGGTACCAGGGAGAAGAGACCCAGTACTTC. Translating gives CSARSGRYQGEETQYF.